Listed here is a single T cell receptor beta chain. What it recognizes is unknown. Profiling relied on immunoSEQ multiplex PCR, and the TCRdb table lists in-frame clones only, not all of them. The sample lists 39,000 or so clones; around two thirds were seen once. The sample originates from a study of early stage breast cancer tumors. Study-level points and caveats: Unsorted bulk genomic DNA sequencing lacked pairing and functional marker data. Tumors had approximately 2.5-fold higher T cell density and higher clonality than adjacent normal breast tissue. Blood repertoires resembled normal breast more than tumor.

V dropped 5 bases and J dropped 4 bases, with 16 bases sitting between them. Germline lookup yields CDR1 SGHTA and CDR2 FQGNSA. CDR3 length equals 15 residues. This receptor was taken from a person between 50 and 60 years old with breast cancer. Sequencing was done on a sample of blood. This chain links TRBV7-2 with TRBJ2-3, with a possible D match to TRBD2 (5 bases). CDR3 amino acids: CASSVGNSGADTQYF. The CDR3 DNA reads TGTGCCAGCAGCGTCGGGAACTCTGGGGCAGATACGCAGTATTTT.